The text below deals with one T cell receptor (beta chain). The CDR3 runs 12 residues. CDR1 LGHDT and CDR2 YNNKEL come from the germline V gene (reference sequence). Trimming took 4 bases from V and 3 from J, leaving 6 bases between them. An amount of RNA that ranged from roughly 0.5 to 1 ug was reverse transcribed with random hexamers. TCRdb called the immunoSEQ multiplex PCR reads again in MiXCR, with one record for every CDR3 protein. The data show 210,000 or so distinct CDR3 sequences, roughly nine tenths seen once. The data are from a study of CD8 T cells in Susac syndrome. Sequenced material: CD8+ T cells from PBMCs. The rearrangement uses TRBV3-1 and TRBJ1-1; D not certain. The receptor was isolated from a human donor with multiple sclerosis. The CDR3 protein is CASSRWDTEAFF. For the CDR3, the DNA is TGTGCCAGCAGCCGTTGGGACACTGAAGCTTTCTTT.